This T cell receptor (beta chain) was captured by sequencing in a study of OX40 agonist ivuxolimab in advanced cancers. Findings and caveats of the study: Individuals who were partial responders at 0.1-3.0 mg/kg had clonal expansion that ranked among the lowest. The CD4+ and CD8+ T cells in the blood had expanded clonally by week 6 at 0.1 to 3.0 mg/kg.

Only in-frame clones appear in the TCRdb table, and some are missing; sequencing was by immunoSEQ multiplex PCR. The sample includes 45,000 to 75,000 clones, 70% to 80% of them seen just once. The CDR3 has 14 amino acids. V was shortened by 0 bases and J by 4 bases, with 9 bases between the two germline ends. The germline CDR1 and CDR2 sequences are SGHRS and YFSETQ. Details on this clone: Antigen specificity is unknown.

The sequence was obtained from an adult with an advanced solid tumor such as melanoma, head and neck, liver or kidney cancer. The chain carries TRBV5-1 and TRBJ2-3; D is ambiguous. Sequences were derived from CD4+ or CD8+ T cells sorted from blood, sampled in a trial of the OX40 agonist ivuxolimab. CDR3 nucleotide sequence: TGCGCCAGCAGCTTGGTGGGTCTAGCAGATACGCAGTATTTT. This encodes CASSLVGLADTQYF.